Here is one TCR beta chain with its context. The sample holds one count of this clone. What antigen it recognizes has not been identified. No much larger clone exists at a distance of one base, and base qualities are not known. In the prospective study, participants were roughly 18 to 100 years old, resided in under 30 geographic areas of the United States, and were enrolled through a virtual design. In the prospective study, participants were assigned to cohorts based on the clinical history participants reported in a screening survey and a study questionnaire. A participant counted as exposed if, within 2 weeks of entering the study, that participant had been in contact with someone who had a PCR-confirmed or clinician-diagnosed COVID-19 case. In the prospective study, mobile phlebotomists collected whole blood, serum and a nasopharyngeal or oropharyngeal swab from each participant. Additional blood draws and questionnaires over an approximately two-month period could optionally be provided by prospective study participants. Before DNA extraction, blood samples from the prospective study were shipped at room temperature or frozen.

This specimen comes from a study of blood T cell repertoires in COVID-19 (dated by TCRdb to about 2020). Regarding the study in general: The collaborator samples originated in the United States, Italy and Spain and spanned the acute and convalescent phases of COVID-19. A freely available public database, intended as a resource for researchers studying the immune response to SARS-CoV-2, is where the repertoires were released. The material from the prospective study consisted of cDNA or gDNA derived from T cells, B-cell-depleted T cells, or PBMCs. A de-identified subject ID, COVID-19 status, age in years and sex were almost always included in the sample metadata. Samples came from the ongoing ImmuneRACE study (first 160 participants) plus 1,254 subjects from 6 global collaborators. Deeply sampled blood TCRbeta repertoires from subjects exposed to, actively infected with, or recovered from COVID-19 were included in the dataset. Where HLA class I and class II types were available, the types were taken from metadata supplied by the sample provider, not from assay-based typing. The paper as a whole reports these results and caveats: How much clinical and demographic metadata was included differed by source and by participant, and the metadata was provided uncurated.

Including cysteine and phenylalanine, the CDR3 has 15 amino acids. Here the CDR3 DNA is all that survives: 45 bases in frame from base 1. Clipping removes 7 bases from V and 8 bases from J, with 12 as the unmatched junction base count. CDR1 and CDR2 are drawn from the germline V gene (reference sequence): LGHDT, YNNKEL. TCRbeta CDR3 regions were amplified from genomic DNA by means of the immunoSEQ Assay, a bias-controlled multiplex PCR. Processing in the source paper ran as follows. The number of nucleated cells in each sample was estimated by amplification of reference gene primers within the assay. Sequence reads were collapsed and filtered to measure the absolute abundance of every unique TCRbeta CDR3 rearrangement. For each sample, productive Simpson clonality was calculated by taking the square root of Simpson's diversity index across productive rearrangements. The table was pulled from immuneACCESS by TCRdb, which kept in-frame rearrangements only. Such tables lose some clones; where checked, under half of the loss comes from unresolved V genes, and the rest has no known cause. D and trimming come from the DNA, and the V and J calls and clone size come from that table. The sample yields 200,000 to 250,000 clones; 65% to 90% were counted once. The top ten hold about 4.5% of the sample.

Sequencing was done on a sample of PBMCs or T cells enriched from blood (not recorded which). The receptor was derived from a woman under 40 who had been exposed to COVID-19. The rearranged chain carries TRBV3-1 (or the pseudogene TRBV3-2) and TRBJ2-3; TRBD1 matches 10 bases in the middle. The nucleotide sequence reads TGTGCCAGCACCCTCCAAGGACAGGGGGTTGGTACGCAGTATTTT. Its coded protein is CASTLQGQGVGTQYF.